One and the same sample provided the 32 T cell receptor beta chains below, sequenced in a study of blood T cell repertoires in COVID-19. Clones were read by immunoSEQ multiplex PCR, and TCRdb kept only the in-frame ones, dropping some. The sample has 150,000 to 200,000 clones, more than 80% seen once. Material for sequencing was peripheral blood. The source of these receptors is a woman aged 60 to 75 with acute or convalescent COVID-19.

The chain joins TRBV7-8 to TRBJ2-7, with 7 positions matching TRBD1. J gave up 1 base and V 0 bases, and 0 bases lay outside the gene matches. This CDR3 is 14 amino acids long. The germline V gene encodes CDR1 SGHVS and CDR2 FQNEAQ. The CDR3 reads CASSLAGQSYEQYV. Here the CDR3 DNA reads TGTGCCAGCAGCTTAGCGGGACAGTCCTACGAGCAGTACGTC.

The CDR3 DNA is TGCGCCAGCAGCCAAGATACTAGCGACAGTTCGGGCTATGGCTACACCTTC. This codes for CASSQDTSDSSGYGYTF. The chain carries TRBV4-1 and TRBJ1-2; a possible D gene is TRBD1 (5 bases). Per germline, CDR1 MGHRA and CDR2 YSYEKL. V gave up 0 bases and J gave up 4 bases, with 18 bases separating them. The CDR3 has 17 residues.

V and J are TRBV9 and TRBJ2-5; perhaps TRBD2 as D (7 bases). This CDR3 spans 14 amino acids. Germline-derived CDR1 and CDR2 are SGDLS and YYNGEE. V lost 4 bases, J lost 7 bases, and 17 bases lay in between. CDR3 in amino acids: CASSPLRGGGTQYF. The CDR3 bases are TGTGCCAGCAGCCCCCTCAGGGGAGGGGGGACCCAGTACTTC.

This clone is a singleton in its sample. This chain joins TRBV7-8 and TRBJ1-1; D is perhaps TRBD1 (6 bases). Germline lookup yields CDR1 SGHVS and CDR2 FQNEAQ. The CDR3 is 18 amino acids. V was cut by 1 base and J by 1 base, with 19 bases left in between. The CDR3 here is CASSLVWGRRERNTEAFF. The CDR3 region has the DNA TGTGCCAGCAGCTTAGTATGGGGGCGCCGCGAAAGGAACACTGAAGCTTTCTTT.

The gene calls are TRBV18 and TRBJ2-5; 8 bases line up with TRBD2. With 4 bases clipped from V and 4 bases from J, the junction kept 8 bases outside the gene matches. Per the germline V gene, CDR1 is KGHSH and CDR2 is LQKENI. The CDR3 totals 15 residues. The CDR3 nucleotides read TGTGCCAGCTCACAGACCGGGACTAGAATAGAGACCCAGTACTTC. Translation: CASSQTGTRIETQYF.

This clone appeared a single time. The V gene is TRBV6-5, the J gene TRBJ1-1, with D possibly being TRBD1 (6 bases). This CDR3 is built from 15 residues. From germline, CDR1 is MNHEY and CDR2 SVGAGI. V lost 4 bases to trimming and J lost 0 bases, with 12 bases between them. The CDR3 region has the DNA TGTGCCAGCAGTTTCCGGACAGAAGTGAACACTGAAGCTTTCTTT. Its translation is CASSFRTEVNTEAFF.

The V call is TRBV5-1, the J call TRBJ2-1; 8 bases match TRBD2. The CDR3 totals 15 residues. The J segment lost 0 bases and the V segment lost 4 bases, leaving 3 bases of the junction unmatched. Germline V gene data show CDR1 as SGHRS and CDR2 as YFSETQ. CDR3 sequence reads: CASSLSGASYNEQFF. For the CDR3, the DNA is TGCGCCAGCAGCCTTAGCGGGGCCTCCTACAATGAGCAGTTCTTC.

The rearrangement uses TRBV7-9 and TRBJ1-1; 10 positions match TRBD1. The germline CDR1 and CDR2 sequences are SEHNR and FQNEAQ (reference sequence). The ends lost 4 bases at V and 10 bases at J; junction bases unmatched: 3. This CDR3 is 12 amino acids long. CDR3 sequence (DNA): TGTGCCAGCAGCTGGGGACAGGGGATAGCTTTCTTT. This encodes CASSWGQGIAFF.

This clone was recorded only once. For the CDR3, the DNA is TGTGCCAGCAGGGTTGCGGGGCACTCATACGACGGGGAGCTGTTTTTT. It translates to CASRVAGHSYDGELFF. The chain recombines TRBV6-6 with TRBJ2-2; D may be TRBD2 (6 bases). Germline CDR1 MNHNY, CDR2 SVGAGI (reference sequence). The CDR3 contains 16 residues. V lost 6 bases and J 7 bases, leaving 21 bases between the germline ends.

The chain is built from TRBV29-1 and TRBJ2-1; TRBD1 agrees at 8 bases. The CDR3 has 14 amino acids. Germline V lookup: CDR1 SQVTM, CDR2 ANQGSEA. With V trimmed by 3 bases and J by 4 bases, 5 bases remained unmatched. The CDR3 DNA reads TGCAGCGTTGAGTGGACAGGGCCTTACAATGAGCAGTTCTTC. Translated, it gives CSVEWTGPYNEQFF.

The chain couples TRBV28 to TRBJ1-1, with D perhaps TRBD1 (5 bases). V lost 6 bases and J lost 4, with 15 bases in between. The CDR3 is made up of 14 amino acids. Germline CDR1 is MDHEN and CDR2 is SYDVKM. CDR3 region: CASSLAPGGTEAFF. CDR3 in DNA: TGTGCCAGCAGCCTAGCCCCGGGGGGCACTGAAGCTTTCTTT.

The V gene is TRBV11-2, the J gene TRBJ1-5, with a possible D match to TRBD1 (5 bases). V dropped 5 bases and J dropped 1 base, with 15 bases sitting between them. Germline V gives CDR1 SGHAT, CDR2 FQNNGV. The CDR3 is 16 residues long. This CDR3 reads CASSETVGHSNQPQHF. The CDR3 nucleotides are TGTGCCAGCAGCGAGACGGTGGGGCACAGCAATCAGCCCCAGCATTTT.

This chain uses TRBV6-6 with TRBJ1-6, with 8 bases that match TRBD1. The CDR3 length is 16 residues. The trim removed 6 bases at V and 7 bases at J, leaving 11 bases unmatched. Per germline, CDR1 MNHNY and CDR2 SVGAGI (reference sequence). The CDR3 DNA reads TGTGCCAGCAGAACCCGAGGACAGGGTGGGAATTCACCCCTCCACTTT. Translating it yields CASRTRGQGGNSPLHF.

V is TRBV5-4 and J is TRBJ1-3; D remains unclear. The V gene's germline CDR1 is SGHNT and CDR2 YYREEE (reference sequence). Trimming took 0 bases from V and 1 from J, leaving 8 bases between them. The CDR3 covers 15 residues. The chain's CDR3 is CASSLAGGSGNTIYF. CDR3 sequence (DNA): TGTGCCAGCAGCTTGGCCGGAGGATCTGGAAACACCATATATTTT.

The chain employs TRBV24-1 and TRBJ2-1; TRBD2 matches at 11 bases. J was trimmed by 2 bases and V by 1 base; bases with no gene match: 0. Germline loops: CDR1 KGHDR, CDR2 SFDVKD. This CDR3 is built from 16 residues. The CDR3 region is CATSDFSGRAYNEQFF. As DNA, the CDR3 is TGTGCCACCAGTGATTTTAGCGGGAGGGCCTACAATGAGCAGTTCTTC.

J is TRBJ1-2 and V is TRBV29-1, with 10 bases matching TRBD1. The germline V gene has CDR1 SQVTM and CDR2 ANQGSEA. This CDR3 is 13 amino acids long. The V gene end was trimmed by 6 bases and the J gene end by 7 bases; junction bases not matched to a gene: 8. CDR3 residues: CSVGPGQGFGYTF. The CDR3 DNA follows: TGCAGCGTAGGCCCGGGACAGGGGTTTGGCTACACCTTC.

J is TRBJ2-2 and V is TRBV5-1; the match to TRBD2 covers 11 bases. This CDR3 spans 16 amino acids. J gave up 3 bases and V 5 bases, and 6 bases lay outside the gene matches. Germline lookup yields CDR1 SGHRS and CDR2 YFSETQ. The CDR3 loop is CASRTVAGGYTGELFF. The CDR3 DNA is TGCGCCAGCAGAACTGTAGCGGGAGGGTACACCGGGGAGCTGTTTTTT. The full variable domain, its missing parts supplied by reference TRBV5-1 and TRBJ2-2, is KAGVTQTPRYLIKTRGQQVTLSCSPISGHRSVSWYQQTPGQGLQFLFEYFSETQRNKGNFPGRFSGRQFSNSRSEMNVSTLELGDSALYLCASRTVAGGYTGELFFGEGSRLTVL.

This chain joins TRBV3-1 (or the pseudogene TRBV3-2) and TRBJ2-2, with 7 nucleotides matching TRBD1. The CDR3 contains 16 residues. The germline V gene has CDR1 LGHDT and CDR2 YNNKEL (reference sequence). The trim removed 5 bases at V and 4 bases at J, leaving 10 bases unmatched. CDR3 sequence (DNA): TGTGCCAGCAGCTGGGCCCGACAGGGCGTCACCGGGGAGCTGTTTTTT. Translating it yields CASSWARQGVTGELFF.

This chain connects TRBV19 to TRBJ2-7; 8 bases agree with TRBD1. The CDR3 covers 14 residues. Germline CDR1 LNHDA, CDR2 SQIVND (reference sequence). Trimming removed 3 bases from V and 6 bases from J; junction bases left unmatched: 7. The CDR3 nucleotides read TGTGCCAGTAGTATCGGTGGACAGGGAGGCGAGCAGTACTTC. Residues: CASSIGGQGGEQYF.

V gene TRBV9 combines with J gene TRBJ1-2, with D possibly being TRBD1 (5 bases). Trimming left V 4 bases short and J 13 bases short, with 26 bases between. This CDR3 contains 15 residues. Germline lookup yields CDR1 SGDLS and CDR2 YYNGEE. This CDR3 is CASSTTPDTPGGGTF. The DNA of the CDR3 is TGTGCCAGCAGCACAACCCCGGACACCCCCGGGGGGGGCACCTTC.

The chain is built from TRBV27 and TRBJ1-2; D uncertain. This CDR3 region has 13 residues. Germline CDR1 is MNHEY and CDR2 is SMNVEV (reference sequence). V lost 3 bases, J lost 3 bases, and 8 bases lay in between. The CDR3 bases are TGTGCCAGCAGTTTGCGGGGTCACTATGGCTACACCTTC. As protein: CASSLRGHYGYTF.

The chain joins TRBV5-4 to TRBJ2-1; possibly TRBD2 for D (6 bases). CDR1 and CDR2 from the germline V gene are SGHNT and YYREEE (reference sequence). This CDR3 spans 15 amino acids. V was pared by 6 bases and J by 12 bases, with 25 bases between. The CDR3 sequence: CASTDRDSIRGRQFF. The DNA for the CDR3 is TGTGCCAGCACGGACCGGGACTCGATCCGTGGTAGGCAGTTCTTC.

The genes are TRBV3-1 (or the pseudogene TRBV3-2) and TRBJ2-1, with D possibly being TRBD2 (5 bases). From germline, CDR1 is LGHDT and CDR2 YNNKEL (reference sequence). V was clipped by 5 bases and J by 8 bases, with 7 bases between them. CDR3 length equals 11 residues. CDR3 loop: CASSLDYEQFF. In DNA, the CDR3 is TGTGCCAGCAGCTTGGACTATGAGCAGTTCTTC.

The rearrangement joins TRBV9 to TRBJ2-2; D gene uncertain. V lost 1 base to trimming and J lost 2 bases, with 6 bases between them. CDR1 is SGDLS, CDR2 YYNGEE, per germline. The CDR3 spans 14 residues. CDR3 sequence (DNA): TGTGCCAGCAGCGTATCTAGTAACACCGGGGAGCTGTTTTTT. Protein product: CASSVSSNTGELFF.

V is TRBV4-1 and J is TRBJ1-4; D unclear. V was clipped by 4 bases and J by 0 bases, with 6 bases between them. This CDR3 region has 14 residues. Germline values: CDR1 MGHRA, CDR2 YSYEKL. CDR3 sequence (DNA): TGCGCCAGCAGCCCACTACCAACTAATGAAAAACTGTTTTTT. Its protein product is CASSPLPTNEKLFF.

This chain links TRBV7-3 with TRBJ1-4; the D gene is possibly TRBD1 (6 bases). Germline CDR1 SGHTA, CDR2 FQGTGA. The CDR3 has 19 amino acids. The germline V and J ends were trimmed by 5 bases and 0 bases, with 22 bases remaining between them. CDR3 bases: TGTGCCAGCAGCCACACCCCGGGGCAGGGGCCTACAACTAATGAAAAACTGTTTTTT. It is translated as CASSHTPGQGPTTNEKLFF.

The chain links TRBV28 to TRBJ1-5, with 9 bases lining up with TRBD1. This CDR3 has 15 amino acids. CDR1 and CDR2 (germline): MDHEN, SYDVKM. Trimming took 2 bases from V and 4 from J; bases not matched to a gene: 3. CDR3 in amino acids: CASSLRTGVNQPQHF. The CDR3 DNA follows: TGTGCCAGCAGTTTACGGACAGGGGTGAATCAGCCCCAGCATTTT.

This chain connects TRBV28 to TRBJ1-2; 9 bases are shared with TRBD1. The germline V gene encodes CDR1 MDHEN and CDR2 SYDVKM. The CDR3 runs 14 residues. Trimming removed 6 bases from V and 7 bases from J; junction bases left unmatched: 9. The CDR3 loop reads CASSFGQGRGGYTF. The DNA for the CDR3 is TGTGCCAGCAGCTTCGGACAGGGGCGAGGTGGCTACACCTTC.

The J gene is TRBJ2-1, the V gene TRBV5-8, with 8 bases fitting TRBD2. The CDR3 spans 17 residues. Losses at the gene ends were 5 bases for V and 8 bases for J; bases not matched to a gene: 18. CDR1 and CDR2 (germline): SGHTS, YDEGEE. The CDR3 nucleotides are TGTGCCAGCAGTACGGGACTAGGCGGGCTGGAAGGGCATGAGCAGTTCTTC. It encodes CASSTGLGGLEGHEQFF.

This clone was found a few times. The genes are TRBV9 and TRBJ2-2; 10 bases line up with TRBD2. CDR3 length equals 17 residues. The germline V gene has CDR1 SGDLS and CDR2 YYNGEE. Trimming at V came to 5 bases and at J to 8 bases, leaving 15 bases not matched to a gene. CDR3: CASSTEAGGPSSGELFF. The DNA for the CDR3 is TGTGCCAGCAGTACAGAAGCGGGAGGGCCTTCTTCTGGGGAGCTGTTTTTT.

This clone was picked up a small number of times. The rearrangement uses TRBV19 and TRBJ2-5; the match to TRBD1 covers 8 bases. Germline CDR1 reads LNHDA; CDR2 reads SQIVND (reference sequence). The CDR3 runs 14 residues. V lost 8 bases, J lost 9 bases, and 14 bases stayed unmatched. The CDR3 sequence is CASSLDRGYGAQYF. CDR3 bases: TGTGCCAGTTCACTTGACAGGGGCTATGGGGCCCAGTACTTC. Filled out from reference TRBV19 and TRBJ2-5, the complete variable domain reads DGGITQSPKYLFRKEGQNVTLSCEQNLNHDAMYWYRQDPGQGLRLIYYSQIVNDFQKGDIAEGYSVSREKKESFPLTVTSAQKNPTAFYLCASSLDRGYGAQYFGPGTRLLVL.

The chain combines TRBV19 with TRBJ1-1, with 8 bases matching TRBD1. This CDR3 has 14 residues. Germline CDR1 and CDR2: LNHDA and SQIVND (reference sequence). Germline trimming cut 5 bases from V and 5 bases from J; bases unmatched to any gene: 7. For the CDR3, the DNA is TGTGCCAGTAGTTTGACAGGGGTTAGGACTGAAGCTTTCTTT. Amino acid sequence: CASSLTGVRTEAFF.